Reported below is one T cell receptor beta chain. The sample belongs to a study of blood T cell repertoires in COVID-19. Sequencing used immunoSEQ multiplex PCR; TCRdb keeps in-frame clones, though not all of them. The sample lists some 270,000 clones; around 90% were seen once. After removal of 4 bases from V and 3 bases from J, the junction contained 13 bases not matched to a gene. The CDR3 length is 17 residues. Germline V CDR1 and CDR2: SGDLS, YYNGEE. This TCR was sampled from a woman aged 40-49 years who had recovered from COVID-19. The chain links TRBV9 to TRBJ2-3; TRBD2 matches at 8 bases. What was sequenced was PBMCs or T cells enriched from blood (not recorded which). CDR3 in amino acids: CASSPSKFSGETDTQYF. In DNA form, the CDR3 reads TGTGCCAGCAGCCCCTCGAAATTTAGCGGGGAAACAGATACGCAGTATTTT.